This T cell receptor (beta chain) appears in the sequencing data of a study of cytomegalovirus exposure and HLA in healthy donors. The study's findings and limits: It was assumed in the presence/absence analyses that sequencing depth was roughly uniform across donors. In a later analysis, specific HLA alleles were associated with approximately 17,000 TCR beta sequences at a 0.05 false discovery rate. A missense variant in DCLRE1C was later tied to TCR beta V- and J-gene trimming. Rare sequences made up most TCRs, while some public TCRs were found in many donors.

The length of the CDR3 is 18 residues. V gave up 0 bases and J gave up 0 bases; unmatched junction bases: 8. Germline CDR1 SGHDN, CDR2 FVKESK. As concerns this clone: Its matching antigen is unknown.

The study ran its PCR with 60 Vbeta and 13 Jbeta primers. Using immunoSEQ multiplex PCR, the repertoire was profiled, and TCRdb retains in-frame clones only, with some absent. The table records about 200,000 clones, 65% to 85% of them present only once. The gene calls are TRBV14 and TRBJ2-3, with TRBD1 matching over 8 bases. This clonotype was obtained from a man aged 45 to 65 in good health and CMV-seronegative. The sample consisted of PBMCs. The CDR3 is CASSQDVWTGYSTDTQYF. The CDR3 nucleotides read TGTGCCAGCAGCCAAGATGTGTGGACAGGGTATAGCACAGATACGCAGTATTTT.